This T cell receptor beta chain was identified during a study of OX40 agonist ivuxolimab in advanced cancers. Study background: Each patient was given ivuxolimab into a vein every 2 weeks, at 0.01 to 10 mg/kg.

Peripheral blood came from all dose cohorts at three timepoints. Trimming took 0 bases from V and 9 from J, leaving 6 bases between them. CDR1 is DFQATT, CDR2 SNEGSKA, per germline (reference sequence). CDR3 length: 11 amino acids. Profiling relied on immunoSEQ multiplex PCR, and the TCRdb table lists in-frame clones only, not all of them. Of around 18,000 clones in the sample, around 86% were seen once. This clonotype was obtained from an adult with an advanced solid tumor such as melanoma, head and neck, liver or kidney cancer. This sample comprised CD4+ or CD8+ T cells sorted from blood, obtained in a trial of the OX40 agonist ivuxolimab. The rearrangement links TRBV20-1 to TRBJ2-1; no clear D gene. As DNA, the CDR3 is TGCAGTGCTAGAGATCCCCCTGAGCAGTTCTTC. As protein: CSARDPPEQFF.